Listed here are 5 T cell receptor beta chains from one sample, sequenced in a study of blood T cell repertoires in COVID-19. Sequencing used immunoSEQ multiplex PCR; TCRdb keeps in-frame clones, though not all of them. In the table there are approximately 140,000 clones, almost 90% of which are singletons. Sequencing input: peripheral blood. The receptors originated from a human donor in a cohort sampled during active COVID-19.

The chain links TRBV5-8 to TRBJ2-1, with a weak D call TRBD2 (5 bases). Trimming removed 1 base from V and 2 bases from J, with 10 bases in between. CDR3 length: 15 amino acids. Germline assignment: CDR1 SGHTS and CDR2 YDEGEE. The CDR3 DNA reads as TGTGCCAGCAGCTTGACTAGAGGTACCTACAATGAGCAGTTCTTC. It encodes CASSLTRGTYNEQFF. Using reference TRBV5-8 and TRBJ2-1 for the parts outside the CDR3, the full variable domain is EAGVTQSPTHLIKTRGQQATLRCSPISGHTSVYWYQQALGLGLQFLLWYDEGEERNRGNFPPRFSGRQFPNYSSELNVNALELEDSALYLCASSLTRGTYNEQFFGPGTRLTVL.

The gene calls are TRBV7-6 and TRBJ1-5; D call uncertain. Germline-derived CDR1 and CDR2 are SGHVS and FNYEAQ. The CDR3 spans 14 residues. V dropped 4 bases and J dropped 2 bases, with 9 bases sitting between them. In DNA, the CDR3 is TGTGCCAGCAGCTCACAAGATGGCAATCAGCCCCAGCATTTT. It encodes CASSSQDGNQPQHF. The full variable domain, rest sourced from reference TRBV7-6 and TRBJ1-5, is GAGVSQSPRYKVTKRGQDVALRCDPISGHVSLYWYRQALGQGPEFLTYFNYEAQQDKSGLPNDRFSAERPEGSISTLTIQRTEQRDSAMYRCASSSQDGNQPQHFGDGTRLSIL.

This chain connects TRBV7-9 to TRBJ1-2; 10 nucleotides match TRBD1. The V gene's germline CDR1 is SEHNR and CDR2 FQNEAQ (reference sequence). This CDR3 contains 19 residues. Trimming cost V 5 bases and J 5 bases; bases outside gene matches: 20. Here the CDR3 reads CASSIRGQGDRSLLYGYTF. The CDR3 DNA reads TGTGCCAGCAGCATACGAGGACAGGGGGATCGGTCCCTCTTATATGGCTACACCTTC.

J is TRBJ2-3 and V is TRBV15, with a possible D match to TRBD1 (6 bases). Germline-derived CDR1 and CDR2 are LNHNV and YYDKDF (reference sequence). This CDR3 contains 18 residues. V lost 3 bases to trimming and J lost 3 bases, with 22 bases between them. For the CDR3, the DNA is TGTGCCACCAGCAGGCGAATAAGGGGCCAGGGGAAAACAGATACGCAGTATTTT. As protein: CATSRRIRGQGKTDTQYF.

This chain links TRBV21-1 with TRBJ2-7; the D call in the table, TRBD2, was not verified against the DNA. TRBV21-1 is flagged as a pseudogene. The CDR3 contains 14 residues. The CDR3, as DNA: TGTGCCAGCAGCGATGAGAACGCTTGGTACGAGCAGTACTTC. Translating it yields CASSDENAWYEQYF.